This TCR beta chain was sequenced in a study of OX40 agonist ivuxolimab in advanced cancers. Profiled with immunoSEQ multiplex PCR; TCRdb holds only in-frame clones, not every one. The table lists tens of thousands of clones, around 94% of them singletons, with 11% in the top ten. The CDR3 length is 14 residues. V was clipped by 7 bases and J by 0 bases, with 9 bases between them. Germline V gene sequence: CDR1 MGHDK, CDR2 SYGVNS. This clone is a singleton in its sample. The sequence was obtained from an adult with an advanced solid tumor such as melanoma, head and neck, liver or kidney cancer. Sample: CD4+ or CD8+ T cells sorted from blood, taken in a trial of the OX40 agonist ivuxolimab. The gene calls are TRBV25-1 and TRBJ1-4; D remains unclear. The CDR3 nucleotides are TGTGCCAGCATGCCGGGTGCAACTAATGAAAAACTGTTTTTT. As protein: CASMPGATNEKLFF.